Listed here is a single T cell receptor (beta chain). These data are taken from a study of immune characterization of retroperitoneal liposarcoma. Using its own MiXCR run on the PCR reads, TCRdb lists one record per CDR3 protein. The sample carries more than 9,000 distinct CDR3 sequences, 37% recorded once. The V end was cut by 6 bases, the J end by 5 bases, with 19 bases between. Germline V lookup: CDR1 MNHNS, CDR2 SASEGT. This CDR3 is built from 15 residues. The V gene is TRBV6-1, the J gene TRBJ1-2; TRBD1 might be the D (5 bases). The TCR was taken from a female donor with retroperitoneal liposarcoma. Sequenced input: tumor tissue. Here the CDR3 reads CASSYRGRGWYGYTF. The CDR3 DNA follows: TGTGCCAGCAGCTATCGGGGCCGAGGGTGGTATGGCTACACCTTC.